A few counts support the clone carrying this T cell receptor (beta chain). Its antigen remains unknown. This sample is part of a study of T-cell memory formation after mild COVID-19. For the study at large: Most TCR clusters belonged to a single donor. Findings and limits, study-wide: What remained unconfirmed was the SARS-CoV-2 specificity of second-wave clones peaking on day 37. Clones shrinking between day 15 and 85 showed a balanced CD4/CD8 split, and those that grew later tilted toward CD4+.

The 5'RACE method, run with constant-segment primers, produced TCR alpha and TCR beta cDNA libraries (carrying sample barcodes and UMIs). One entry per CDR3 protein, called by TCRdb with MiXCR from the 5' RACE reads. The table shows roughly 620,000 distinct CDR3 sequences, with 15% to 20% occurring only once. The CDR3 spans 16 residues. Germline V gene data show CDR1 as SGHVS and CDR2 as FNYEAQ. The V and J ends lost 1 base and 4 bases, in that order; junction bases with no gene match: 5. The sequence derives from an adult woman who had mild COVID-19 (a few samples of this study predate the infection). Cell type and time point are not known. Sequencing was done on a sample of PBMCs or a T cell subset sorted from them (not recorded which). This rearrangement joins TRBV7-6 to TRBJ2-2, with TRBD2 identical over 8 bases. This CDR3 reads CASSLGAGAGTGELFF. CDR3 DNA: TGTGCCAGCAGCTTAGGAGCGGGAGCGGGCACCGGGGAGCTGTTTTTT.